The rows below give T cell receptor beta chains drawn from one sample of a study of CD8+CD57+ T cells in acquired aplastic anemia. Via MiXCR, TCRdb re-called the reads, giving one row per CDR3 protein. The data show about 160,000 distinct CDR3 sequences, roughly 48% seen once. Sequences were obtained from sorted CD4+, CD8+, or CD8+CD57+ T cells (not recorded which) from PBMCs. The receptor set was obtained from a human donor with aplastic anemia. The conserved cysteine and the conserved F or W are not part of the CDR3 here.

J	V	CDR3
TRBJ1-1	TRBV2	ASSEAQGMGTEAF
TRBJ2-2	TRBV14	ASSREVGGILTGELF
TRBJ1-2	TRBV7-8	ASSTSQGFNYGYT
TRBJ2-4	TRBV20-1	SARGEGASGSANIQY
TRBJ2-7	TRBV7-9	ASRAGQTYEQY
TRBJ1-3	TRBV15	ATSRGRVSGNTIY
TRBJ2-1	TRBV24-1	ATSDSTSGRGNEQF
TRBJ2-3	TRBV7-3	ASSVLGGGTDTQY
TRBJ2-5	TRBV9	ASSRGLETQY
TRBJ2-1	TRBV11-2	ASSWYMEAAYNEQF
TRBJ2-7	TRBV5-1	ASSTGQGASYEQY
TRBJ1-1	TRBV20-1	SARDTPSRAEAF
TRBJ2-2	TRBV24-1	ATGGGEPWASGELF
TRBJ1-5	TRBV20-1	SARGWDKGGSSNQPQH
TRBJ2-7	TRBV10-3	AISDRVFVTYEQY
TRBJ2-1	TRBV11-2	ASSLTGTSAGEQF
TRBJ2-1	TRBV7-2	ASSLFPGAPSRNEQF
TRBJ2-1	TRBV7-9	ASSLGGLDEQF
TRBJ2-7	TRBV7-8	ASSPGRGDEQY
TRBJ1-4	TRBV20-1	SALIATNEKLF
TRBJ2-2	TRBV11-2	ASNLLVPNTGELF
TRBJ2-1	TRBV2	ASSDMVGEF
TRBJ2-2	TRBV4-3	ASSQVDGWGDTGELF
TRBJ2-6	TRBV4-2	ASSQFFSGANVLT
TRBJ1-2	TRBV2	TSFRTGASLDGYT
TRBJ1-5	TRBV19	ASSIGGYSNQPQH
TRBJ2-1	TRBV18	ASSPPLKQREGSYNEQF
TRBJ2-7	TRBV19	ASSPQVQPYEQY
TRBJ1-1	TRBV2	AAKSTARNTEAF
TRBJ2-1	TRBV19	ASSIESSWSNEQF
TRBJ2-7	TRBV19	ASSMRRPGNYEQY
TRBJ2-7	TRBV12-3/TRBV12-4	ASSPTGTGDPYEQY
TRBJ1-2	TRBV7-8	ASSLESSGYLYGYT
TRBJ2-7	TRBV7-6	ASSQGLAASYERY
TRBJ2-3	TRBV5-5	ASSLAADTTDTQY
TRBJ1-1	TRBV24-1	ATTHGGRAF
TRBJ1-1	TRBV11-3	ASSPRDREAF
TRBJ2-7	TRBV18	ASSPAPGPPDEQY
TRBJ2-2	TRBV27	ASRDTTDPRTGELF
TRBJ1-1	TRBV2	ASSGELNTEAF
TRBJ2-1	TRBV20-1	SATGTGGHNEQF
TRBJ2-7	TRBV20-1	SAGNSGSGINEQY
TRBJ1-1	TRBV6-2/TRBV6-3	ASSYSFQGATEAF
TRBJ2-7	TRBV10-3	AISGEGLAAYEQY
TRBJ2-7	TRBV10-3	AIATGGYEQY
TRBJ2-7	TRBV5-4	ASSEGRLGYEQY
TRBJ2-6	TRBV7-8	ASPINPGVISGANVLT
TRBJ2-7	TRBV19	ASRLTGFSFEQY
TRBJ2-3	TRBV24-1	ATSVLGTGRTDTQY
TRBJ2-2	TRBV29-1	SVELSGSNTGELF